This T cell receptor (beta chain) appears in the sequencing data of a study of blood T cell repertoires in COVID-19. Study-wide background: Acute and convalescent COVID-19 samples came from the United States, Italy and Spain. Sources were T cells, B-cell-depleted T cells, or PBMCs; the material itself was cDNA or gDNA.

This clone was counted once. As originally analysed: Amplification from reference gene primers served as the basis for estimated nucleated cell counts. Assay: immunoSEQ multiplex PCR; the TCRdb copy retains only in-frame clones and omits some. The V and J calls and clone size come from that table; D and trimming were worked out from the DNA. The sample consists of about 260,000 clones, 88% of them appearing once. The ends were cut back, 6 bases at V and 3 bases at J, with 21 bases in the middle. The CDR3 extends over 16 amino acids. Germline CDR1 and CDR2: MNHEY and SMNVEV (reference sequence). This chain connects TRBV27 to TRBJ2-7, with D possibly TRBD2 on 6 matching bases. This clonotype was obtained from a human donor in a cohort sampled during active COVID-19. What was sequenced was peripheral blood. CDR3 protein: CASSSYGGLELYEQYF. The CDR3, as DNA: TGTGCCAGCAGCTCCTACGGGGGACTCGAACTCTACGAGCAGTACTTC.